This T cell receptor (beta chain) originates from a study of beta chain features in type 1 diabetes. Expressed TCRB transcripts were sequenced because the isolated RNA had all been reverse transcribed beforehand. The data were produced by immunoSEQ multiplex PCR, yet TCRdb's version contains in-frame clones alone and is incomplete. The sample shows about 900,000 clones, about 17% of them seen only once. V lost 3 bases and J 4 bases, leaving 9 bases between the germline ends. The CDR3 totals 14 residues. CDR1 is MDHEN and CDR2 is SYDVKM in the germline V gene. This clone was observed a handful of times. Distinct nucleotide sequences in the sample also encode this CDR3.

The TCR was taken from a woman between 18 and 30 years old in good health. What was sequenced was naive CD4+ T cells from blood. The chain recombines TRBV28 with TRBJ2-2; D is perhaps TRBD2 (5 bases). CDR3 residues: CASSFGGPTGELFF. Here the CDR3 DNA reads TGTGCCAGCAGTTTCGGAGGTCCCACCGGGGAGCTGTTTTTT.